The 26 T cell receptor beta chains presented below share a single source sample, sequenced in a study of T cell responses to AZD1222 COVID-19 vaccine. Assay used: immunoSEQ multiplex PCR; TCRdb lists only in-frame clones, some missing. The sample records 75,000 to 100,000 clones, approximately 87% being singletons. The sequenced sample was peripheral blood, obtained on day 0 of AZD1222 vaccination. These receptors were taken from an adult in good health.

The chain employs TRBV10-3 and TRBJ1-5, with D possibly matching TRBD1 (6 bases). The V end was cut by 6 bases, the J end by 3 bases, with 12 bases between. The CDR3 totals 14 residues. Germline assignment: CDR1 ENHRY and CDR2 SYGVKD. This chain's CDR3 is CAIRGGADNQPQHF. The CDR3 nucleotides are TGTGCCATCAGAGGGGGAGCGGACAATCAGCCCCAGCATTTT.

The CDR3 DNA follows: TGTGCCAGTATTGGGCCAGACTATAGCAATCAGCCCCAGCATTTT. Residues: CASIGPDYSNQPQHF. V is TRBV19 and J is TRBJ1-5, with unresolved D. The germline gives CDR1 LNHDA, CDR2 SQIVND (reference sequence). The V end lost 7 bases, the J end lost 0 bases, and 13 bases lay between the germline ends. This CDR3 has 15 amino acids.

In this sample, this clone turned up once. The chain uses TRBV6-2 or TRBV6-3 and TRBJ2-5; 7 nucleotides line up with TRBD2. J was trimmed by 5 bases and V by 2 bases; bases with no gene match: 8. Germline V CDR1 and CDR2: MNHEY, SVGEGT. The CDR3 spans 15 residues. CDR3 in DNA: TGTGCCAGCAGTTACGTGGGAGGGCCCGGGGAGACCCAGTACTTC. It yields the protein CASSYVGGPGETQYF.

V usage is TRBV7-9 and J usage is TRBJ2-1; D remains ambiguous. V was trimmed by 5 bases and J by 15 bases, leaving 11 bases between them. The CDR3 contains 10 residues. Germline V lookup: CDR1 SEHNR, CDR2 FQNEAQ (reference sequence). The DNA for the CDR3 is TGTGCCAGCAGCACGAAGGTTCTGTTCTTC. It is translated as CASSTKVLFF.

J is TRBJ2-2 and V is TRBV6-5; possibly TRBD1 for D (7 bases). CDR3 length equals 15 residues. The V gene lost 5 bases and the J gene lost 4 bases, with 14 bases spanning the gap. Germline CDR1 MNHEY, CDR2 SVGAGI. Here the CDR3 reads CASSRRGPGTGELFF. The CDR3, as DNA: TGTGCCAGCAGTAGGAGGGGGCCTGGCACCGGGGAGCTGTTTTTT.

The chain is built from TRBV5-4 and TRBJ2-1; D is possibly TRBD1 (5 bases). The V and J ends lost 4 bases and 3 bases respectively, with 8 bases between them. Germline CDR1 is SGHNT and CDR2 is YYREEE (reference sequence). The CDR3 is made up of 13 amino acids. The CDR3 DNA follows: TGTGCCAGCAGCCCCGACAGCTACAATGAGCAGTTCTTC. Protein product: CASSPDSYNEQFF. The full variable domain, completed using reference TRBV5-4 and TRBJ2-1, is ETGVTQSPTHLIKTRGQQVTLRCSSQSGHNTVSWYQQALGQGPQFIFQYYREEENGRGNFPPRFSGLQFPNYSSELNVNALELDDSALYLCASSPDSYNEQFFGPGTRLTVL.

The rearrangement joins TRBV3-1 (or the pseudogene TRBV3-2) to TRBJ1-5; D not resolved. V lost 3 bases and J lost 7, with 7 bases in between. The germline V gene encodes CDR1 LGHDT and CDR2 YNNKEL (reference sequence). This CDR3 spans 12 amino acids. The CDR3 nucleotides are TGTGCCAGCAGCCAGGGGTTCCAGCCCCAGCATTTT. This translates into CASSQGFQPQHF.

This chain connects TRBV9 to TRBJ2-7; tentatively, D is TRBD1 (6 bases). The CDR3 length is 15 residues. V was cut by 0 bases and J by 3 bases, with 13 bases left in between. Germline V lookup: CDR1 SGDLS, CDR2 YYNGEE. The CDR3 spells CASSVGPGVNYEQYF. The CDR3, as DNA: TGTGCCAGCAGCGTAGGCCCAGGGGTGAACTACGAGCAGTACTTC.

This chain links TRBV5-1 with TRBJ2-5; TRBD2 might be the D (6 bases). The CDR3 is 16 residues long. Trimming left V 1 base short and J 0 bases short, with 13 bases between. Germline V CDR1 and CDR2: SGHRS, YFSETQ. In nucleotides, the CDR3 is TGCGCCAGCAGCTTGTTGGTAGCGGACTACCAAGAGACCCAGTACTTC. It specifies CASSLLVADYQETQYF.

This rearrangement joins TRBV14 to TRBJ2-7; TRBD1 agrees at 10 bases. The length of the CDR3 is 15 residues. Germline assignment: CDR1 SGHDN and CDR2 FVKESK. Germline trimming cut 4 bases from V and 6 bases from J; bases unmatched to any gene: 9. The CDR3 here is CASSPRTGGMGEQYF. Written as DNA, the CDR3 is TGTGCCAGCAGCCCGCGGACAGGGGGGATGGGCGAGCAGTACTTC.

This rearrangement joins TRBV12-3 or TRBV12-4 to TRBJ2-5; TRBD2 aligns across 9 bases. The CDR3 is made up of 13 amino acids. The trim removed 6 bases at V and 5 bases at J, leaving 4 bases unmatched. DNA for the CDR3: TGTGCCAGCAGGCTAGCGGGAATCGAGACCCAGTACTTC. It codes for CASRLAGIETQYF.

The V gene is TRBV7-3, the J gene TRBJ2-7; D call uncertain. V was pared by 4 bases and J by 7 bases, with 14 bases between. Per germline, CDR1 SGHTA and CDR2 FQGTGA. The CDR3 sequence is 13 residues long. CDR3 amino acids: CASSSFDSREQYF. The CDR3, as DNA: TGTGCCAGCAGCTCGTTCGACTCGCGAGAGCAGTACTTC.

The CDR3 region is CASSRDRGGSPLHF. As DNA, the CDR3 is TGTGCCAGCAGCCGGGACAGGGGAGGTTCACCCCTCCACTTT. This sequence joins TRBV7-2 and TRBJ1-6; the match to TRBD1 covers 10 bases. V dropped 5 bases and J dropped 9; count of bases not matched to a gene: 4. The germline CDR1 and CDR2 sequences are SGHTA and FQGNSA. This CDR3 spans 14 amino acids.

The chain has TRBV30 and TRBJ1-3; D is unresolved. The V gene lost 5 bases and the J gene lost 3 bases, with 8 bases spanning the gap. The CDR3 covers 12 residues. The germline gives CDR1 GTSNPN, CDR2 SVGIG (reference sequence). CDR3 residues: CAWGTDGNTIYF. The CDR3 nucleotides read TGTGCCTGGGGAACTGATGGAAACACCATATATTTT.

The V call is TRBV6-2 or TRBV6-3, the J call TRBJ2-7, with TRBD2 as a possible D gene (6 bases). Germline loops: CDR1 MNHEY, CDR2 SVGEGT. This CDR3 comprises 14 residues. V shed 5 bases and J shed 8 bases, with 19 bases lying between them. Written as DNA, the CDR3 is TGTGCCAGCAGTAAGGCGGAGACTAGGCACCAGCAGTACTTC. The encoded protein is CASSKAETRHQQYF.

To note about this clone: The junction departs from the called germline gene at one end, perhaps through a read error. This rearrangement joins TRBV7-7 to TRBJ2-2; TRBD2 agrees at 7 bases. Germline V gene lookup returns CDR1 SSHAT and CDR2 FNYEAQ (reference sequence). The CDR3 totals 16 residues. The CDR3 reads CASSPPGGGQTGELFF. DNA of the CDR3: TGTGCTAGCAGCCCCCCTGGGGGGGGTCAAACCGGGGAGCTGTTTTTT. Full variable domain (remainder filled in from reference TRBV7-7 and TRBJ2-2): GAGVSQSPRYKVTKRGQDVTLRCDPISSHATLYWYQQALGQGPEFLTYFNYEAQPDKSGLPSDRFSAERPEGSISTLTIQRTEQRDSAMYRCASSPPGGGQTGELFFGEGSRLTVL.

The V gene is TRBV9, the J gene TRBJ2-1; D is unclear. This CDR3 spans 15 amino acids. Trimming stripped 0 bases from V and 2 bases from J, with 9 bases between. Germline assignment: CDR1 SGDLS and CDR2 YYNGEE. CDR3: CASSVERWTYNEQFF. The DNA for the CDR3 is TGTGCCAGCAGCGTAGAAAGGTGGACCTACAATGAGCAGTTCTTC.

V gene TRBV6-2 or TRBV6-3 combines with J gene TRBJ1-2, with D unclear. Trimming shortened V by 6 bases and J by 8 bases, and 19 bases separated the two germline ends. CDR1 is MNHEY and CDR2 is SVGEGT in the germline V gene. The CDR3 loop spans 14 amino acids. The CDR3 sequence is CASSPTRVPGGYTF. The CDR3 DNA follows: TGTGCCAGCAGCCCAACCCGGGTTCCGGGAGGCTACACCTTC.

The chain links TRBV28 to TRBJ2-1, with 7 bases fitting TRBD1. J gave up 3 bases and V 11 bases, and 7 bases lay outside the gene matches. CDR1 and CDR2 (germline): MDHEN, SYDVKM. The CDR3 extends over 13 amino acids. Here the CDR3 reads CALGTAVYNEQFF. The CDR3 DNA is TGTGCCCTCGGGACAGCCGTCTACAATGAGCAGTTCTTC.

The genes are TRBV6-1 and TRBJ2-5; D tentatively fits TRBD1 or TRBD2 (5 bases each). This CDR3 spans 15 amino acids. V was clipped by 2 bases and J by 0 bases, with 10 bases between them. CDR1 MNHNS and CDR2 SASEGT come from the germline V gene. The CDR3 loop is CASSESGTYQETQYF. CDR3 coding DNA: TGTGCCAGCAGTGAATCCGGGACGTACCAAGAGACCCAGTACTTC.

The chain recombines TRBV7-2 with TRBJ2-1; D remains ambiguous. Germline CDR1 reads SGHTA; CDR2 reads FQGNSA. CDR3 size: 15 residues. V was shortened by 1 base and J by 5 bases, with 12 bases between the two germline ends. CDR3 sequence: CASSLGRLAHNEQFF. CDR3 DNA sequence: TGTGCCAGCAGCTTAGGACGCCTTGCCCACAATGAGCAGTTCTTC. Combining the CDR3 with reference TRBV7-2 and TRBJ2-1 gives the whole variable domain GAGVSQSPSNKVTEKGKDVELRCDPISGHTALYWYRQSLGQGLEFLIYFQGNSAPDKSGLPSDRFSAERTGGSVSTLTIQRTQQEDSAVYLCASSLGRLAHNEQFFGPGTRLTVL.

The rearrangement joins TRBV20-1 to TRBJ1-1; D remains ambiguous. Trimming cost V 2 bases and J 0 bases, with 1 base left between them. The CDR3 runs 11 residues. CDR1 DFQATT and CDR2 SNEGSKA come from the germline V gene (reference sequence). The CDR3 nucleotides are TGCAGTGCTAGAATGAACACTGAAGCTTTCTTT. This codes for CSARMNTEAFF.

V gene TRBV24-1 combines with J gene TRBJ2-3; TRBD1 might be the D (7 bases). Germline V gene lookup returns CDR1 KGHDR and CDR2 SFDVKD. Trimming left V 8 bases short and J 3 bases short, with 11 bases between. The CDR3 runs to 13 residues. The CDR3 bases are TGTGCCACCAAGGCAGGGGGGACAGATACGCAGTATTTT. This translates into CATKAGGTDTQYF.

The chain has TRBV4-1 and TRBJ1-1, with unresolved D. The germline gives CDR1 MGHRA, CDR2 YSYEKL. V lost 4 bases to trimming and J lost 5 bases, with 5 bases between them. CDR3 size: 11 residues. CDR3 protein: CASSLNTEAFF. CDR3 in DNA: TGCGCCAGCAGCCTTAATACTGAAGCTTTCTTT.

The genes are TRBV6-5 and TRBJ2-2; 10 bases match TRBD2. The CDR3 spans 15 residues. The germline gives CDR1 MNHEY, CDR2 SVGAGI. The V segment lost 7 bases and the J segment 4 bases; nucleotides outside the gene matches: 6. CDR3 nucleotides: TGTGCCAGCATGATAAGCGGGAGGGTCACCGGGGAGCTGTTTTTT. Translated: CASMISGRVTGELFF.

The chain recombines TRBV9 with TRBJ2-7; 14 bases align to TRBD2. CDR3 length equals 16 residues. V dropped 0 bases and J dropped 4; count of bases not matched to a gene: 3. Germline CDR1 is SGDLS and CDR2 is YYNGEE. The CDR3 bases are TGTGCCAGCAGCGTAGGACTAGCGGGAGGGGGGTACGAGCAGTACTTC. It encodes CASSVGLAGGGYEQYF.